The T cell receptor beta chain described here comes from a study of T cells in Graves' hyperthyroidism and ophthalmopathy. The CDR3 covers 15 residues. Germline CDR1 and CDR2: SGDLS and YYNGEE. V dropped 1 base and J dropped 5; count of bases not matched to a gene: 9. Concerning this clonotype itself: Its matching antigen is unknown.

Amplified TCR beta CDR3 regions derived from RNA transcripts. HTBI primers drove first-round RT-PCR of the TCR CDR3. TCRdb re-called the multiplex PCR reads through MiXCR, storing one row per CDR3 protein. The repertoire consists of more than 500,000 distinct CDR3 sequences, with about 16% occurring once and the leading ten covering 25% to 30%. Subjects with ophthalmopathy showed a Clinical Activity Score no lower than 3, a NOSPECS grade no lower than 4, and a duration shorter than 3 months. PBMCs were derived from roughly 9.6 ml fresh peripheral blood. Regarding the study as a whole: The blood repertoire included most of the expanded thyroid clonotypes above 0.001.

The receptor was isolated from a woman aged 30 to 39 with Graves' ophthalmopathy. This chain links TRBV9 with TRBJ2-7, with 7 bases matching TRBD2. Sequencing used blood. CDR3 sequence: CASSVLGLGRDEQYF. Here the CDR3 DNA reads TGTGCCAGCAGCGTATTGGGGCTTGGGAGGGACGAGCAGTACTTC.